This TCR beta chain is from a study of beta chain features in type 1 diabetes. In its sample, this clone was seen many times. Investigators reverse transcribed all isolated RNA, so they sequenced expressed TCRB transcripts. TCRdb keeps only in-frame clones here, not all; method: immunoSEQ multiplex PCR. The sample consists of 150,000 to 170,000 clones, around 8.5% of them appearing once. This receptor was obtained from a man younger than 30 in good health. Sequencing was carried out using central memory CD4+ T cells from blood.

In nucleotides, the CDR3 is TGTGCCAGCAGTTTAGGCCCAAAAGAGACCCAGTACTTC. The encoded protein is CASSLGPKETQYF. This chain uses TRBV27 with TRBJ2-5; D gene unclear. The CDR3 consists of 13 residues. The V gene lost 2 bases and the J gene lost 3 bases, with 7 bases spanning the gap. The germline V gene encodes CDR1 MNHEY and CDR2 SMNVEV (reference sequence).